The TCR beta chain under discussion was sequenced for a study of blood T cell repertoires in COVID-19. In the authors' workflow: Reference gene primer amplification yielded estimated nucleated cell counts. Method: immunoSEQ multiplex PCR; TCRdb's copy keeps in-frame clones and lacks some. The V and J calls and clone size are taken from that table; D and trimming were inferred from the DNA. Of around 80,000 clones listed, around three quarters are singletons. V was pared by 3 bases and J by 0 bases, with 9 bases between. CDR1 and CDR2 (germline): SGHVS, FNYEAQ. The CDR3 runs to 14 residues. This clonotype was sampled from a man in his forties or fifties with active or convalescent COVID-19. The chain couples TRBV7-6 to TRBJ2-7; D remains ambiguous. Specimen: peripheral blood. The CDR3 is CASSLTGSSYEQYF. CDR3 DNA sequence: TGTGCCAGCAGCTTGACGGGTAGCTCCTACGAGCAGTACTTC.